This entry describes one T cell receptor beta chain. The sample comes from a study of blood T cell repertoires in COVID-19. Whole-study context: Researchers got acute and convalescent COVID-19 samples from the United States, Italy and Spain. T cells, B-cell-depleted T cells, or PBMCs supplied cDNA or gDNA.

In the authors' methods: Reference gene primer amplification yielded estimated nucleated cell counts. Here immunoSEQ multiplex PCR was the method, and the copy in TCRdb shows in-frame clones only, minus some. For V, J and clone size, that table is used; D and trimming come from the DNA. This sample has 150,000 to 200,000 clones, with 86% found just once. V lost 0 bases, J lost 4 bases, and 9 bases lay in between. The CDR3 has 13 residues. Germline V CDR1 and CDR2: GTSNPN, SVGIG (reference sequence). The chain links TRBV30 to TRBJ1-1, with unresolved D. The TCR originated in a woman aged 25 to 39 with active or convalescent COVID-19. The sample taken for sequencing was peripheral blood. DNA of the CDR3: TGTGCCTGGAGTGTATCCCACGGCACTGAAGCTTTCTTT. This gives the protein CAWSVSHGTEAFF. The full variable domain, with the rest looked up from reference TRBV30 and TRBJ1-1, is SQTIHQWPATLVQPVGSPLSLECTVEGTSNPNLYWYRQAAGRGLQLLFYSVGIGQISSEVPQNLSASRPQDRQFILSSKKLLLSDSGFYLCAWSVSHGTEAFFGQGTRLTVV.